The entry below gives a single T cell receptor beta chain sequence along with its context. What it binds is not known. Germline V gene sequence: CDR1 SGHVS, CDR2 FQNEAQ. CDR3 size: 13 residues. V lost 5 bases to trimming and J lost 0 bases, with 5 bases between them. Generated by immunoSEQ multiplex PCR, the TCRdb table keeps only in-frame clones and is missing some. The sample includes 60,000 or so clones, about 79% of them seen just once. The entry originates in a study of T cell responses to AZD1222 COVID-19 vaccine. Study outcomes and limitations: Baseline seropositivity occurred in only 5 to 7 AZD1222 recipients.

Here the sequenced sample was peripheral blood, taken on day 0 of AZD1222 vaccination. The receptor comes from an adult in good health. The V gene is TRBV7-8, the J gene TRBJ1-3; D is undetermined. CDR3 DNA: TGTGCCAGCAGCAGGGCCTCTGGAAACACCATATATTTT. Protein sequence: CASSRASGNTIYF.